Reported below is one T cell receptor (beta chain). Its antigen is undetermined. Method: immunoSEQ multiplex PCR; TCRdb's copy keeps in-frame clones and lacks some. The table has some 1,400,000 clones, approximately 97% seen once. The data originate from a study of shared clonotypes between healthy human individuals. Regarding the study as a whole: The authors expected sequencing depth to affect clonotype sharing among donors. The study generally estimated greater richness for naive than memory subsets.

Trimming removed 6 bases at V and 7 bases at J, with 19 bases between. Germline V gene lookup returns CDR1 MNHNY and CDR2 SVGAGI (reference sequence). This CDR3 is built from 14 residues. Sequencing was performed on naive CD4+ T cells sorted from blood. Subset of the sample: CD45RA+ positively selected. The chain joins TRBV6-6 to TRBJ2-7; unclear D gene. This TCR was sampled from a man between 25 and 39 years old in good health. As DNA, the CDR3 is TGTGCCAGCAGGCGAGGAACGACCGAAGGGGAGCAGTACTTC. It yields the protein CASRRGTTEGEQYF.